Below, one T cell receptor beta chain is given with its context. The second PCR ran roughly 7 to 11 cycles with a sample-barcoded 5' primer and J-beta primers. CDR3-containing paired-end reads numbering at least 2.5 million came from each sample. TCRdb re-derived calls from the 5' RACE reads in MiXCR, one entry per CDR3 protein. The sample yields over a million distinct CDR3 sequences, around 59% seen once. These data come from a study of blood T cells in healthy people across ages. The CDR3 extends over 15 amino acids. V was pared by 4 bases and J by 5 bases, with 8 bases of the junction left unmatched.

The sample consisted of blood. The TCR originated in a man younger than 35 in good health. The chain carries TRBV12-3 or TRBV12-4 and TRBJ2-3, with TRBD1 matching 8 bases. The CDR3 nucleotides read TGTGCCAGCAGTTCACCGGGACAGGCCATAGATACGCAGTATTTT. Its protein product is CASSSPGQAIDTQYF.